Shown below are 2 T cell receptor beta chains from a single sample sequenced in a study of blood T cell repertoires in COVID-19. Some clones are missing from TCRdb's copy, which holds only in-frame ones; the method was immunoSEQ multiplex PCR. The sample carries approximately 170,000 clones, 86% recorded once. Sequenced: peripheral blood. The receptors were gathered from a woman older than 75 in a cohort sampled during active or convalescent COVID-19.

CDR3 DNA: TGTGCCAGCAGCCAAGACAGGTTAGGTTCACCCCTCCACTTT. Residues: CASSQDRLGSPLHF. The gene calls are TRBV3-1 (or the pseudogene TRBV3-2) and TRBJ1-6; the D is unclear. CDR1 is LGHDT and CDR2 is YNNKEL in the germline V gene (reference sequence). Trimming shortened V by 0 bases and J by 9 bases, and 9 bases separated the two germline ends. CDR3 size: 14 residues.

The rearrangement uses TRBV7-2 and TRBJ1-2, with D perhaps matching TRBD1 (6 bases). The CDR3 length is 14 residues. V dropped 1 base and J dropped 7 bases, with 13 bases sitting between them. CDR1 and CDR2 (germline): SGHTA, FQGNSA. The CDR3 sequence is CASSLDRESPGYTF. The CDR3 DNA reads as TGTGCCAGCAGCTTAGACAGGGAGTCCCCTGGCTACACCTTC.